The sequence of this T cell receptor (beta chain) was determined in a study of CD8+ T cells in alopecia areata (dated by TCRdb to about 2018). Regarding the research as a whole: Treated patients were enrolled in an open-label pilot trial of oral tofacitinib, 5 to 10 mg twice daily, for moderate-to-severe alopecia areata. RNA was extracted with the PAXgene miRNA kit for fixed scalp, the miRNeasy kit for PBMCs, and the RNeasy kit for mouse skin. Tofacitinib was given for 6 to 18 months, followed by 6 months of follow-up off drug to assess delayed response and recurrence. Scalp tissue and sorted CD4+ and CD8+ peripheral blood T cells from patchy and totalis/universalis alopecia areata patients and from healthy controls were covered by human TCRbeta sequencing. High-throughput TCRbeta sequencing was used to examine T cell clonal expansion in alopecia areata in both the C3H/HeJ mouse model and human patients. Clonality in the scalp was compared among normal scalp (n=4), patchy alopecia areata scalp (n=8), and alopecia totalis/universalis scalp (n=8). Patients on tofacitinib were biopsied at baseline and after 4 and 24 weeks of treatment, and several of the patients also had a later scalp biopsy. TCRbeta CDR3 regions were amplified by immunoSEQ multiplex PCR with 35 Vbeta forward and 13 Jbeta reverse primers. Study-wide conclusions, independent of this receptor: TCR sequences shared between patients were less clear than in mice, possibly partly because of HLA diversity in the patient population. Lesional scalp, especially in alopecia totalis/universalis, showed higher clonality and more expanded CD8+ clones than normal scalp, suggesting antigenic drive. Unlike mouse skin, where gammadelta T cells dominate, normal human skin contains resident alphabeta T cells that get sequenced too, which complicates analysis of the scalp TCR repertoire.

The library relied on the immunoSEQ multiplex PCR assay. RNA was extracted from all samples and reverse transcribed into cDNA, which served as template for TCR sequencing. First-strand cDNA was synthesized using SuperScript III with a 2:1 mix of oligo-dT and random hexamers. A synthetic immune receptor repertoire was used to assess amplification bias, and residual bias was removed computationally. Per the source publication's procedure: Raw reads were preprocessed for error removal, and CDR3 was defined according to IMGT conventions as running from the conserved cysteine to phenylalanine. Clonality was calculated as 1 minus Shannon entropy normalized by log2 of the number of productive unique TCRs. CD4 or CD8 identity of scalp clones was inferred by cross-referencing scalp TCRbeta sequences with sorted blood CD4 and CD8 repertoires. TCRdb took over this immuneACCESS table, retaining in-frame rearrangements with V and J assigned. Such tables are incomplete; in checked studies, under half of the missing clones stem from an unresolved V gene, and the remainder is unexplained. Clone size and V and J calls were adopted from that table, with D and trimming inferred from the DNA. This sample lists about 150,000 clones; 45% to 60% were detected once. The ten largest clones take up approximately 20% of the sample.

V and J are truncated by 3 bases and 0 bases respectively, leaving an intervening sequence of 13 bases. The germline V gene provides CDR1 SGDLS and CDR2 YYNGEE. The CDR3 has 16 amino acids, counting the end cysteine and phenylalanine. Left in the record is the CDR3 DNA by itself, 48 bases read in frame from the first base. This clone was seen a handful of times. Its target antigen remains unknown. No base qualities exist here, and no much larger clone lies one base off it. The sample's time point, from its label and the paper: baseline before oral tofacitinib. From alopecia areata patients, peripheral blood was collected along with lesional scalp punch biopsies. PBMCs were isolated by density centrifugation and stained for CD3, CD4 and CD8, and CD4+ and CD8+ T cells were sorted on a FACSAria.

The receptor's source is a human donor with alopecia areata. The specimen comprised CD8+ T cells sorted from blood, sampled at week 0. The chain couples TRBV9 to TRBJ2-4; the D gene is perhaps TRBD1, from 6 matching bases. CDR3 reads: CASSGLTGGAKNIQYF. DNA sequence: TGTGCCAGCAGCGGCCTGACAGGAGGAGCCAAAAACATTCAGTACTTC.